The present TCR beta chain was sequenced within a study of cytomegalovirus exposure and HLA in healthy donors. Findings and caveats of the study: In a later analysis, common viral pathogens appeared linked to several of the most significant clusters. The study recorded 160 or so TCR beta chains that were cytomegalovirus-associated.

Comment on this clone: Its antigen is unidentified.

Primers: 60 Vbeta forward and 13 Jbeta reverse. Measured with immunoSEQ multiplex PCR; TCRdb has only the in-frame clones, and not every one. The data show fewer than 300,000 clones, around 80% seen once. CDR1 is SGHNT, CDR2 YYREEE, per germline (reference sequence). Germline trimming cut 1 base from V and 13 bases from J; bases unmatched to any gene: 8. The CDR3 extends over 13 amino acids. The V call is TRBV5-4, the J call TRBJ1-2; TRBD1 matches at 9 bases. Sequencing was done on a sample of PBMCs. The sequence derives from a girl aged 2 to 10 in good health and CMV-seronegative. The CDR3 spells CASSLRDREYGTF. CDR3 sequence (DNA): TGTGCCAGCAGCTTGAGGGACAGGGAATACGGCACCTTC.